This passage covers 8 T cell receptor beta chains from one sample sequenced in a study of T-cell reconstitution after alpha-beta-depleted transplantation in children. Unique molecular identifiers were used in preparing the TCRbeta library. Each CDR3 protein is one row after TCRdb ran MiXCR on the PCR reads. The top ten clones hold over 15% of a sample with tens of thousands of distinct CDR3 sequences, 4.9% of them seen once. The sample was PBMCs, mostly from graft donor cells, taken 180 days after TCRalphabeta/CD19-depleted stem cell transplant. These receptors came from a boy in the first two years of life who had a stem cell transplant for acute myeloid leukemia, so the T cells may come from the graft donor.

This clonotype appeared many times. This chain connects TRBV20-1 to TRBJ2-1; a possible D gene is TRBD1 (5 bases). CDR1 is DFQATT and CDR2 is SNEGSKA in the germline V gene (reference sequence). This CDR3 has 17 residues. Between the trimmed V and J ends, which lost 0 bases and 3 bases, there was a span of 18 bases. Here the CDR3 DNA reads TGCAGTGCTAGAGATCCCCACAGGACGACCGACTACAATGAGCAGTTCTTC. Its protein product is CSARDPHRTTDYNEQFF.

This clonotype was counted at least ten times. The V and J genes are TRBV7-2 and TRBJ1-5; no definite D call. The CDR3 has 12 amino acids. V lost 3 bases to trimming and J lost 4 bases, with 4 bases between them. From germline, CDR1 is SGHTA and CDR2 FQGNSA. CDR3 sequence reads: CASSFFNQPQHF. The CDR3 nucleotides are TGTGCCAGCAGCTTTTTTAATCAGCCCCAGCATTTT.

This clonotype was observed many times. V usage is TRBV12-3 or TRBV12-4 and J usage is TRBJ2-1; a possible D gene is TRBD2 (7 bases). V lost 4 bases and J lost 6, with 13 bases in between. This CDR3 region has 14 residues. Here the CDR3 DNA reads TGTGCCAGCAGTTCGAGGGGGGGCCTCAATGAGCAGTTCTTC. Translated: CASSSRGGLNEQFF.

This clonotype was recorded at least ten times. This chain links TRBV15 with TRBJ1-6; unclear D gene. The CDR3 is 14 amino acids. Germline values: CDR1 LNHNV, CDR2 YYDKDF (reference sequence). V was pared by 0 bases and J by 8 bases, with 8 bases between. CDR3 sequence reads: CATSRDLGHSPLHF. The CDR3 coding sequence is TGTGCCACCAGCAGAGATCTTGGGCATTCACCCCTCCACTTT.

This clonotype appeared many times. The chain couples TRBV30 to TRBJ2-1; no firm D call. Trimming took off 5 bases at V and 5 bases at J, with 7 bases between the two ends. The CDR3 has 11 amino acids. The V gene's germline CDR1 is GTSNPN and CDR2 SVGIG (reference sequence). Here the CDR3 DNA reads TGTGCCTGGGACAACAACAATGAGCAGTTCTTC. Its translation is CAWDNNNEQFF.

This clonotype was recorded many times. V gene TRBV15 combines with J gene TRBJ2-1, with 9 bases lining up with TRBD2. Germline loops: CDR1 LNHNV, CDR2 YYDKDF (reference sequence). The J segment lost 9 bases and the V segment lost 1 base, leaving 16 bases of the junction unmatched. The CDR3 is 18 amino acids. CDR3: CATSRAGVSGGGLGEQFF. For the CDR3, the DNA is TGTGCCACCAGCAGAGCTGGGGTTAGCGGGGGTGGGTTGGGTGAGCAGTTCTTC.

In this sample, this clonotype turned up many times. The chain uses TRBV6-5 and TRBJ2-7, with D perhaps matching TRBD1 (6 bases). Germline CDR1 is MNHEY and CDR2 is SVGAGI. The V end lost 0 bases, the J end lost 2 bases, and 20 bases lay between the germline ends. The CDR3 is made up of 18 amino acids. The CDR3 region has the DNA TGTGCCAGCAGTTACTCGACGTCCCGGGACACGGGTACCTACGAGCAGTACTTC. As protein: CASSYSTSRDTGTYEQYF.

Ten or more counts support this clonotype. The CDR3 coding sequence is TGCGCCAGCAGCCAGAACGGGAATTCACCCCTCCACTTT. Its protein is CASSQNGNSPLHF. The chain has TRBV4-3 and TRBJ1-6; no definite D call. V was clipped by 3 bases and J by 7 bases, with 7 bases between them. Germline V gene lookup returns CDR1 LGHNA and CDR2 YSLEER. CDR3 length equals 13 residues.